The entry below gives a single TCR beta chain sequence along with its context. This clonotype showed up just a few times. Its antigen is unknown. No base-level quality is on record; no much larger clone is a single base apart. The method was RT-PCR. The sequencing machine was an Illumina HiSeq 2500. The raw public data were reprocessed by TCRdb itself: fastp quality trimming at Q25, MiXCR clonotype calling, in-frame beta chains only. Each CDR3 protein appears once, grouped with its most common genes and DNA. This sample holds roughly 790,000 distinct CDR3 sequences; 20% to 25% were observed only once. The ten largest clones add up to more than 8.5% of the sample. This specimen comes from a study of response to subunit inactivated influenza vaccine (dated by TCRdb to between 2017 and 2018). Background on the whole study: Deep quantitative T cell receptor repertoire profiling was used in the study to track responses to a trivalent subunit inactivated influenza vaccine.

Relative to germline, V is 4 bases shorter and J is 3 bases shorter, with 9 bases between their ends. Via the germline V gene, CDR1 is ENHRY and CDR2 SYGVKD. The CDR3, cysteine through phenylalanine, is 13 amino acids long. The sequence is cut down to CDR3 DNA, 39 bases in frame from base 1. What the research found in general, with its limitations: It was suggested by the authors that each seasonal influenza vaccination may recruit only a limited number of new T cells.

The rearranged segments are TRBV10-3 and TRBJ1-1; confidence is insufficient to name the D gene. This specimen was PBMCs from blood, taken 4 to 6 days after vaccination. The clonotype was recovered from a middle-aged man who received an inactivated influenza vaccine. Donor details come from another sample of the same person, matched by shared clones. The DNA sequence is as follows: TGTGCCATCAGTGCCATGATGGACACTGAAGCTTTCTTT. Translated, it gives CAISAMMDTEAFF.